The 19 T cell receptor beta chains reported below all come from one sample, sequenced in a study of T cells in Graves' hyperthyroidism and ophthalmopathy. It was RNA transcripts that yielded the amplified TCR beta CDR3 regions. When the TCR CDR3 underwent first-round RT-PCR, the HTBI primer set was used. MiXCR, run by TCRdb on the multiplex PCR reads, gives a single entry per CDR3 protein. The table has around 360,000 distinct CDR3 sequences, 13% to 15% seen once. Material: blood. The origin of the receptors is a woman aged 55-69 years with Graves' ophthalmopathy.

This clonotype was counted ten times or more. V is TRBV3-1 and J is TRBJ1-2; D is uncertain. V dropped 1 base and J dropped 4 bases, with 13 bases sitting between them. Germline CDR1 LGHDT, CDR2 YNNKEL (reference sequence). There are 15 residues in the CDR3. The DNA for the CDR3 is TGTGCCAGCAGCCAAGCGGCCAGCCTCACCTATGGCTACACCTTC. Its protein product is CASSQAASLTYGYTF.

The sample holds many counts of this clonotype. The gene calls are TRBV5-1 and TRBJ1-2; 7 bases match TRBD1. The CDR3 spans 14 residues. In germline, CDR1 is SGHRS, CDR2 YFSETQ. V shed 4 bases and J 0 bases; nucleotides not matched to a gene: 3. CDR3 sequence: CASSHRGSNYGYTF. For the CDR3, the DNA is TGCGCCAGCAGCCACAGGGGCTCTAACTATGGCTACACCTTC.

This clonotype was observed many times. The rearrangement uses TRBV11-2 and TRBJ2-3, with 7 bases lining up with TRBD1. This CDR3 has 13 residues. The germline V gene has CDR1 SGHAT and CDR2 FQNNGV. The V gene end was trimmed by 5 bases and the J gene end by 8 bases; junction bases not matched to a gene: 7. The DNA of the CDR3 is TGTGCCAGCAGCCCAGCTTCAGGGGGTACGCAGTATTTT. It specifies CASSPASGGTQYF. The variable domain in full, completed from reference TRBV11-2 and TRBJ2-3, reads EAGVAQSPRYKIIEKRQSVAFWCNPISGHATLYWYQQILGQGPKLLIQFQNNGVVDDSQLPKDRFSAERLKGVDSTLKIQPAKLEDSAVYLCASSPASGGTQYFGPGTRLTVL.

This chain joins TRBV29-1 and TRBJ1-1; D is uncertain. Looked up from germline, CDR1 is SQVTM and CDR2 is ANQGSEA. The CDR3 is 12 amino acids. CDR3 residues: CTSQEPNTEAFF. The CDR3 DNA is TGCACATCCCAGGAACCGAACACTGAAGCTTTCTTT.

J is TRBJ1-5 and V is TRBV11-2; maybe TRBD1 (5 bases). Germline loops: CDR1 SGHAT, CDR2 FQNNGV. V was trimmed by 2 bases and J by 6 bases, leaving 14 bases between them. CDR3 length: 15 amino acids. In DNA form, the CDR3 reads TGTGCCAGCAGCTTAATAGGGGCGCTGCGTCAGCCCCAGCATTTT. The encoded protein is CASSLIGALRQPQHF. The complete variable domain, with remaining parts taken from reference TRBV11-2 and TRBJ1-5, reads EAGVAQSPRYKIIEKRQSVAFWCNPISGHATLYWYQQILGQGPKLLIQFQNNGVVDDSQLPKDRFSAERLKGVDSTLKIQPAKLEDSAVYLCASSLIGALRQPQHFGDGTRLSIL.

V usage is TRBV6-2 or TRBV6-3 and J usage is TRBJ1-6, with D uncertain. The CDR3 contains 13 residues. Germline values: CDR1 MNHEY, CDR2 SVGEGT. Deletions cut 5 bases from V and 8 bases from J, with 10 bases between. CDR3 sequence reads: CASSDPSYSPLHF. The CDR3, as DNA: TGTGCCAGCAGTGACCCGTCTTATTCACCCCTCCACTTT.

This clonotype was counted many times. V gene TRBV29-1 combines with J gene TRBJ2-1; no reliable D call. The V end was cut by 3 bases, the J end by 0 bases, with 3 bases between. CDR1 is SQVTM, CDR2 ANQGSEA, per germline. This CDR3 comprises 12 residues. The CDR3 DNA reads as TGCAGCGTTGAGGCCTCCTACAATGAGCAGTTCTTC. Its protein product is CSVEASYNEQFF.

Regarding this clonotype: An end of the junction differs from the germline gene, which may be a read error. CDR3: CASGPNAEAFF. The CDR3 coding sequence is TGTGCCAGCGGACCGAACGCTGAAGCTTTCTTT. The chain is built from TRBV19 and TRBJ1-1, with unresolved D. CDR1 is LNHDA and CDR2 is SQIVND in the germline V gene (reference sequence). This CDR3 region has 11 residues. Combining the CDR3 with reference TRBV19 and TRBJ1-1 gives the whole variable domain DGGITQSPKYLFRKEGQNVTLSCEQNLNHDAMYWYRQDPGQGLRLIYYSQIVNDFQKGDIAEGYSVSREKKESFPLTVTSAQKNPTAFYLCASGPNAEAFFGQGTRLTVV.

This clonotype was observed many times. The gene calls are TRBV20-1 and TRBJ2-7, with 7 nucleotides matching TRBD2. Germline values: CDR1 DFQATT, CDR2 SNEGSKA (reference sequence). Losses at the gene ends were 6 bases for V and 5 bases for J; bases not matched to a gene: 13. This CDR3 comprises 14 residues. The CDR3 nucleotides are TGCAGTGCCAGCGGGGCCAGGGTCGTCCACGAGCAGTACTTC. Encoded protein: CSASGARVVHEQYF.

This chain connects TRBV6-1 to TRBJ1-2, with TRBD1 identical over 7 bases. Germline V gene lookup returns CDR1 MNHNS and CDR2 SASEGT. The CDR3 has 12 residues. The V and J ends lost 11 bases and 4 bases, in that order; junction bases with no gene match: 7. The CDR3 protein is CASRDSVYGYTF. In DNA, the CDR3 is TGTGCCTCCCGGGACAGCGTCTATGGCTACACCTTC.

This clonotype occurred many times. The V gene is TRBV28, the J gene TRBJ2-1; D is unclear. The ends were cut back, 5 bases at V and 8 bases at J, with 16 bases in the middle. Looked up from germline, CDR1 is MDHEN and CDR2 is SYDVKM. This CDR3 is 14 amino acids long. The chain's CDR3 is CASSSLEGPDEQFF. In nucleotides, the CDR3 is TGTGCCAGCAGTAGCCTCGAAGGGCCTGATGAGCAGTTCTTC.

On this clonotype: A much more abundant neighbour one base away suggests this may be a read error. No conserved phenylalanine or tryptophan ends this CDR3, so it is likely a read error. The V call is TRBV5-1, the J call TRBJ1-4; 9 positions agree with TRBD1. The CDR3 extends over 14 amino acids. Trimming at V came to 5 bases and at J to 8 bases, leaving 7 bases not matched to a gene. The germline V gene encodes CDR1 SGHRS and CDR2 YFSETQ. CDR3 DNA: TGCGCCAGCAGTCCCGGGACAGGGAACGAAAAACTGTTTCTT. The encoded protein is CASSPGTGNEKLFL.

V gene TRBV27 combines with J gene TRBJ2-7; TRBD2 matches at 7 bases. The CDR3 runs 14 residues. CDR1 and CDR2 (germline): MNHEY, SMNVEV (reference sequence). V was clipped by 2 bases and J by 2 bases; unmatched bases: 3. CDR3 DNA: TGTGCCAGCAGTTTAACTAGCGTCGCCTACGAGCAGTACTTC. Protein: CASSLTSVAYEQYF.

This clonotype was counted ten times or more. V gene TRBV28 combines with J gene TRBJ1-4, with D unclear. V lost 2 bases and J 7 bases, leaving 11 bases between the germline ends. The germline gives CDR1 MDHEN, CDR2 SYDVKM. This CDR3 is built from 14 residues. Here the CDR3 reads CASSLKISGEKLFF. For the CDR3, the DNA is TGTGCCAGCAGTTTAAAGATCTCGGGTGAAAAACTGTTTTTT.

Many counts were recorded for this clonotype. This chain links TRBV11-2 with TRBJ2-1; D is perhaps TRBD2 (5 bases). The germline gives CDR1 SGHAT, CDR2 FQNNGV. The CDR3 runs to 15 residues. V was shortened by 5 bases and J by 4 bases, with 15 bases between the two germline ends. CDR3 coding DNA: TGTGCCAGCAGCCCCACCTCCCGGGGTTACAATGAGCAGTTCTTC. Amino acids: CASSPTSRGYNEQFF. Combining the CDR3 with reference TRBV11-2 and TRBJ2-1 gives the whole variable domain EAGVAQSPRYKIIEKRQSVAFWCNPISGHATLYWYQQILGQGPKLLIQFQNNGVVDDSQLPKDRFSAERLKGVDSTLKIQPAKLEDSAVYLCASSPTSRGYNEQFFGPGTRLTVL.

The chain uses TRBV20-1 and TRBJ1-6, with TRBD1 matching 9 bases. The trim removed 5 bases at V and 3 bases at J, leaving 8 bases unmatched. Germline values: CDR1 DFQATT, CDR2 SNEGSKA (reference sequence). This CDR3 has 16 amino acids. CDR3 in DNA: TGCAGTGCTCGTCGACAGGGGGGAAACTATAATTCACCCCTCCACTTT. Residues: CSARRQGGNYNSPLHF.

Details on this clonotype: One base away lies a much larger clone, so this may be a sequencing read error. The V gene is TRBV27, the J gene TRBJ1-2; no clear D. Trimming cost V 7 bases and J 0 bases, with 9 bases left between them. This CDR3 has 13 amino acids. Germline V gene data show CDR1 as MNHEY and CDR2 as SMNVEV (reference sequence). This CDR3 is CASIFGTNYGYTF. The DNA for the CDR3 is TGTGCCAGCATTTTCGGTACTAACTATGGCTACACCTTC.

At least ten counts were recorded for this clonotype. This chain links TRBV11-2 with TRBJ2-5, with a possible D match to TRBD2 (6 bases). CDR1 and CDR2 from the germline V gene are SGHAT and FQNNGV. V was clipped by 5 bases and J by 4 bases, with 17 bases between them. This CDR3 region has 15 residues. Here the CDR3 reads CASSPLGAGRETQYF. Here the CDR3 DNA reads TGTGCCAGCAGCCCGCTTGGGGCCGGGAGAGAGACCCAGTACTTC.

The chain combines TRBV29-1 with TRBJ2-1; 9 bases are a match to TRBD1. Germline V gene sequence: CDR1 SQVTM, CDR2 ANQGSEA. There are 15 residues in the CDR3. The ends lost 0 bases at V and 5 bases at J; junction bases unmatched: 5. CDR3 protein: CSVEDPGQGDNEQFF. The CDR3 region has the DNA TGCAGCGTTGAAGATCCGGGACAGGGCGACAATGAGCAGTTCTTC.